This T cell receptor (beta chain) was captured by sequencing in a study of cytotoxic CD8 clonotypes in ibrutinib-treated CLL. Across the study: Response sampling came at median roughly a year of treatment, ranging roughly 6 to 36 months.

Points on this clone: The antigen is not known.

The table came from immunoSEQ multiplex PCR; TCRdb's copy has only in-frame clones and leaves some out. The data show 150,000 to 250,000 clones, approximately 72% seen once. The study's findings and limits: On treatment, the uncommon public clonotypes contracted or remained stable.

Trimming left V 0 bases short and J 7 bases short, with 5 bases between. The CDR3 consists of 11 residues. Looked up from germline, CDR1 is SGDLS and CDR2 is YYNGEE. Frozen PBMC stocks contributed roughly 2.1 micrograms of genomic DNA to the TCR beta libraries. The sample consisted of PBMCs, taken after 24 months of ibrutinib treatment. The V gene is TRBV9, the J gene TRBJ2-7, with D unresolved. The receptor's source is a human donor with chronic lymphocytic leukemia. The CDR3, as DNA: TGTGCCAGCAGCGTAGTGGGTGAGCAGTACTTC. This translates into CASSVVGEQYF.